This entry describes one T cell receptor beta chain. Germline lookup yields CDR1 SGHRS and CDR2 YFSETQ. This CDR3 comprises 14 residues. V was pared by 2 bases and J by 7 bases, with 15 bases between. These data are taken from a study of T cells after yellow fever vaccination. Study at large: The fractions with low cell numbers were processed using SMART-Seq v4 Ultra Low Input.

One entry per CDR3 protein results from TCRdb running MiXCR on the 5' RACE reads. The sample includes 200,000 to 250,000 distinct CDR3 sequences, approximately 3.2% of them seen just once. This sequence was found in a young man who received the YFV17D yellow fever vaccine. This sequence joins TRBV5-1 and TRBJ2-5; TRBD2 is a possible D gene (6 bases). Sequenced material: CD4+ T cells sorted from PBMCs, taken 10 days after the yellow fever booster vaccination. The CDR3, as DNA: TGCGCCAGCAGCTTTGGGGCCAGGGAGGCGACCCAGTACTTC. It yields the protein CASSFGAREATQYF.